A selection of T cell receptor beta chains follows, all from one sample in a study of shared clonotypes between healthy human individuals. TCRdb's copy holds only in-frame clones and misses some; the assay was immunoSEQ multiplex PCR. There are approximately 2.4 million clones in the sample; under 97% occur only once, and around 0.13% lies in the top ten. The sequenced material came from naive CD4+ T cells sorted from blood. These receptors all stem from a man between 18 and 29 years old in good health. The CDR3 runs from the conserved cysteine through the conserved F or W. Fields, in order: J gene, D gene, V gene, clone size, CDR3 protein, CDR3 DNA. D genes are given only for firm matches. A clone size is listed for some rows: how often the clone was seen (once, few, many), or a class if it is expanded.

J: TRBJ2-1
D: TRBD2
V: TRBV5-1
size: NA
CDR3: CASSPITSGGHEQFF
DNA: TGCGCCAGCAGCCCTATCACTAGCGGGGGTCATGAGCAGTTCTTC

J: TRBJ2-7
D: TRBD1
V: TRBV6-1
size: NA
CDR3: CASSAGTGDHYEQYF
DNA: TGTGCCAGCAGCGCCGGGACAGGGGACCACTACGAGCAGTACTTC

J: TRBJ2-3
D: TRBD1
V: TRBV5-6
size: NA
CDR3: CASSLGDRLTDTQYF
DNA: TGTGCCAGCAGCCTAGGGGACAGGCTCACAGATACGCAGTATTTT

J: TRBJ1-6
D: NA
V: TRBV11-2
size: few
CDR3: CASSVERSRGSPLHF
DNA: TGTGCCAGCAGCGTAGAACGGTCCCGGGGATCACCCCTCCACTTT

J: TRBJ2-5
D: TRBD2
V: TRBV2
size: NA
CDR3: CASTSLAGGQETQYF
DNA: TGTGCCAGCACCTCACTAGCGGGGGGGCAAGAGACCCAGTACTTC

J: TRBJ1-2
D: NA
V: TRBV11-1
size: NA
CDR3: CASSLDSHSAGYTF
DNA: TGTGCCAGCAGCTTAGATTCGCACTCAGCGGGCTACACCTTC

J: TRBJ2-7
D: TRBD1
V: TRBV29-1
size: NA
CDR3: CSVGQGGYEQYF
DNA: TGCAGCGTGGGACAGGGCGGCTACGAGCAGTACTTC

J: TRBJ1-6
D: NA
V: TRBV28
size: NA
CDR3: CASSPPRPVGSPLHF
DNA: TGTGCCAGCAGCCCCCCCCGACCGGTGGGTTCACCCCTCCACTTT

J: TRBJ1-5
D: NA
V: TRBV6-1
size: NA
CDR3: CASSRGGAGRQPQHF
DNA: TGTGCCAGCTCCCGGGGCGGGGCTGGTCGCCAGCCCCAGCATTTT

J: TRBJ1-5
D: NA
V: TRBV27
size: NA
CDR3: CASSLGGATIGQPQHF
DNA: TGTGCCAGCAGCCTCGGGGGGGCGACGATCGGGCAGCCCCAGCATTTT

J: TRBJ1-1
D: NA
V: TRBV6-1
size: NA
CDR3: CASSEGTVAAFF
DNA: TGTGCCAGCAGTGAAGGAACAGTCGCAGCTTTCTTT

J: TRBJ2-7
D: TRBD1
V: TRBV5-4
size: NA
CDR3: CASSEGQGRGEQYF
DNA: TGTGCCAGCAGCGAGGGACAGGGGCGGGGTGAGCAGTACTTC

J: TRBJ2-7
D: TRBD2
V: TRBV10-3
size: NA
CDR3: CAISDLAGGLQEQYF
DNA: TGTGCCATCAGTGATTTAGCGGGAGGGTTGCAGGAGCAGTACTTC

J: TRBJ2-5
D: TRBD1
V: TRBV19
size: NA
CDR3: CASSTAGTGGRETQYF
DNA: TGTGCCAGTAGTACCGCCGGGACAGGGGGCAGGGAGACCCAGTACTTC

J: TRBJ2-7
D: NA
V: TRBV7-2
size: NA
CDR3: CASSLSRSRDEQYF
DNA: TGTGCCAGCAGCTTAAGCAGGAGTCGGGACGAGCAGTACTTC

J: TRBJ2-5
D: TRBD1
V: TRBV28
size: NA
CDR3: CASSPRGQNLQETQYF
DNA: TGTGCCAGCAGTCCCCGGGGACAGAACCTCCAAGAGACCCAGTACTTC

J: TRBJ2-5
D: NA
V: TRBV2
size: NA
CDR3: CASSEPAVQETQYF
DNA: TGTGCCAGCAGTGAACCGGCTGTCCAAGAGACCCAGTACTTC

J: TRBJ2-7
D: TRBD2
V: TRBV6-5
size: NA
CDR3: CASSSPAGVGLHEQYF
DNA: TGTGCCAGCAGTTCCCCGGCGGGGGTGGGCTTACACGAGCAGTACTTC

J: TRBJ2-3
D: NA
V: TRBV9
size: NA
CDR3: CASSVVVGDTQYF
DNA: TGTGCCAGCAGCGTTGTGGTTGGCGATACGCAGTATTTT

J: TRBJ1-5
D: NA
V: TRBV6-5
size: NA
CDR3: CASRHTDSNQPQHF
DNA: TGTGCCAGCAGGCATACAGATAGCAATCAGCCCCAGCATTTT

J: TRBJ2-2
D: TRBD1
V: TRBV18
size: NA
CDR3: CASLRGQGNTGELFF
DNA: TGTGCCAGCTTGAGGGGACAGGGAAACACCGGGGAGCTGTTTTTT

J: TRBJ1-1
D: TRBD1
V: TRBV11-1
size: NA
CDR3: CASSLWTGDFRTEAFF
DNA: TGTGCCAGCAGCCTTTGGACAGGGGATTTTCGAACTGAAGCTTTCTTT

J: TRBJ2-7
D: TRBD2
V: TRBV6-5
size: NA
CDR3: CAVRRAGDLYEQYF
DNA: TGTGCCGTTCGTCGAGCGGGAGACCTCTACGAGCAGTACTTC

J: TRBJ2-7
D: NA
V: TRBV6-6
size: NA
CDR3: CASSLPRDGSYEQYF
DNA: TGTGCCAGCAGCTTACCCCGGGACGGGTCCTACGAGCAGTACTTC

J: TRBJ1-1
D: NA
V: TRBV11-2
size: NA
CDR3: CASSTRPRTANTEAFF
DNA: TGTGCCAGCAGCACGCGCCCCCGGACGGCGAACACTGAAGCTTTCTTT

J: TRBJ1-5
D: NA
V: TRBV6-5
size: NA
CDR3: CASSYSRYANQPQHF
DNA: TGTGCCAGCAGTTACTCGCGGTACGCCAATCAGCCCCAGCATTTT

J: TRBJ1-1
D: NA
V: TRBV5-1
size: NA
CDR3: CASSDNLNTEAFF
DNA: TGCGCCAGCAGCGACAATTTGAACACTGAAGCTTTCTTT

J: TRBJ2-6
D: NA
V: TRBV21-1
size: NA
CDR3: CASSKDPEDSGANVLTF
DNA: TGTGCCAGCAGCAAAGACCCGGAGGACTCTGGGGCCAACGTCCTGACTTTC

J: TRBJ2-1
D: TRBD2
V: TRBV7-3
size: NA
CDR3: CASSLASGGNYNEQFF
DNA: TGTGCCAGCAGCTTAGCTAGCGGGGGAAATTACAATGAGCAGTTCTTC

J: TRBJ2-6
D: NA
V: TRBV29-1
size: NA
CDR3: CSITFSGANVLTF
DNA: TGCAGCATTACTTTCTCTGGGGCCAACGTCCTGACTTTC

J: TRBJ2-1
D: TRBD1
V: TRBV28
size: NA
CDR3: CASSSPGTGPNEQFF
DNA: TGTGCCAGCAGTTCCCCCGGGACAGGGCCAAATGAGCAGTTCTTC

J: TRBJ2-7
D: NA
V: TRBV5-4
size: NA
CDR3: CASSSQGGLGEQYF
DNA: TGTGCCAGCAGCTCACAGGGCGGGCTCGGCGAGCAGTACTTC

J: TRBJ2-1
D: TRBD2
V: TRBV5-4
size: NA
CDR3: CASSSGLAGASYNEQFF
DNA: TGTGCCAGCAGCTCAGGACTAGCGGGAGCATCCTACAATGAGCAGTTCTTC

J: TRBJ2-5
D: TRBD2
V: TRBV2
size: NA
CDR3: CASGWVASGETQYF
DNA: TGTGCCAGCGGTTGGGTGGCTAGCGGAGAGACCCAGTACTTC

J: TRBJ1-1
D: NA
V: TRBV4-1
size: NA
CDR3: CASSPLLGLGTEAFF
DNA: TGCGCCAGCAGCCCTCTCTTGGGGCTGGGCACTGAAGCTTTCTTT

J: TRBJ1-4
D: NA
V: TRBV19
size: NA
CDR3: CASTFSGRGKGEKLFF
DNA: TGTGCCAGTACTTTCTCTGGTAGAGGAAAAGGTGAAAAACTGTTTTTT

J: TRBJ2-5
D: NA
V: TRBV18
size: NA
CDR3: CASSPPGRQETQYF
DNA: TGTGCCAGCTCACCACCGGGGAGGCAAGAGACCCAGTACTTC

J: TRBJ2-7
D: NA
V: TRBV10-3
size: NA
CDR3: CAISGSGYEQYF
DNA: TGTGCCATCAGCGGGAGCGGGTACGAGCAGTACTTC

J: TRBJ2-2
D: NA
V: TRBV28
size: NA
CDR3: CASSLARGAAGELFF
DNA: TGTGCCAGCAGTTTGGCCAGGGGGGCGGCCGGGGAGCTGTTTTTT

J: TRBJ2-5
D: NA
V: TRBV11-2
size: NA
CDR3: CASSLDGGAGETQYF
DNA: TGTGCCAGCAGCTTAGATGGGGGGGCCGGGGAGACCCAGTACTTC

J: TRBJ2-1
D: TRBD2
V: TRBV5-4
size: NA
CDR3: CASSLWGGGDPYNEQFF
DNA: TGTGCCAGCAGCTTGTGGGGGGGAGGTGATCCCTACAATGAGCAGTTCTTC

J: TRBJ1-2
D: TRBD1
V: TRBV10-3
size: NA
CDR3: CAISGQGSADYGYTF
DNA: TGTGCCATCAGTGGACAGGGGTCGGCTGACTATGGCTACACCTTC

J: TRBJ2-7
D: TRBD1
V: TRBV18
size: once
CDR3: CASSPQQGAYEQYF
DNA: TGTGCCAGCTCACCACAACAGGGGGCTTACGAGCAGTACTTC

J: TRBJ1-1
D: NA
V: TRBV21-1
size: NA
CDR3: CASNQTGTNTEAFF
DNA: TGTGCCAGCAATCAAACAGGGACGAACACTGAAGCTTTCTTT

J: TRBJ2-5
D: NA
V: TRBV25-1
size: NA
CDR3: CASSEYANQETQYF
DNA: TGTGCCAGCAGTGAATATGCCAACCAAGAGACCCAGTACTTC